This TCR beta chain comes out of a study of identical twins' blood T cells (dated by TCRdb to between 2011 and 2013). For the wider study: Roughly 49 million Illumina reads were obtained across some 12 libraries, comprising six alpha-chain and six beta-chain libraries. To assess how genetics influences repertoire formation, the study used next-generation sequencing to compare the TCR alpha and beta chain repertoires of three pairs of monozygous twins. Overall results and qualifications from the work: Among the most abundant TCRbeta clonotypes, each donor shared more CDR3 sequences with her twin than with unrelated donors. V gene usage, even among non-selected out-of-frame TCRbeta clonotypes, was reported to be markedly more similar within twin pairs than between unrelated donors. Independent studies were stated to be required to validate the proposed role of the TCRalpha J segment in MHC recognition during thymic selection. Because the twins were raised together, environmental influences could not be ruled out as an explanation for the similarity between twins. The count of CDR3 clonotypes shared by two donors depended mainly on the product of the two donors' cloneset sizes, and twins did not clearly depart from this trend.

With respect to this clonotype: Its recognized antigen is unknown. No qualities accompany the bases; no much larger clone lies one base away.

The donors were six healthy women who made up three monozygous twin pairs. Each of the three twin pairs had been raised together, and the twins in each pair were thought likely to have encountered the same infectious agents and vaccines. RNA was isolated from peripheral blood mononuclear cells and used to prepare TCR cDNA libraries. The library was generated by 5' RACE. Sequenced using an Illumina Genome Analyzer IIx. The RNA-based TCR cDNA libraries were made using a previously described protocol that was modified in several ways. Sample-specific barcodes were introduced on both ends of each TCR cDNA library during cDNA synthesis and amplification to prevent cross-contamination. The original methods were these. Between about 95,000 and nearly 500,000 clonotypes were identified per individual, and about 2.2 to 4 million CDR3-containing reads were obtained per library. Reads carrying improper barcode index combinations were removed, after which the MiTCR software was used to build a cloneset for each library. While assembling CDR3 clonotypes, MiTCR corrected PCR and sequencing errors and either filtered or rescued low-quality reads. Artificial out-of-frame clonotypes were removed by being mapped to in-frame sequences, with one indel in the CDR3 allowed. V and J gene usage similarity between donors was measured as Jensen-Shannon divergence divided by mean entropy. Using fastp at Q25 and MiXCR, TCRdb reprocessed the public reads and kept productive beta chains. Rows matching on CDR3 protein sequence are summarized as one entry with the most common DNA and genes. The V and J calls shown here were made by TCRdb, not taken from the authors' results. The sample contains about 300 distinct CDR3 sequences, around 59% of them found a single time. The ten largest clones add up to around two fifths of the sample.

Taken from cysteine to phenylalanine, the CDR3 has 14 residues. The retained sequence is limited to the CDR3, 42 bases, with the frame set at the first base. CDR1 and CDR2 were assigned from the germline V gene as SGHTA and FQGNSA. The V and J ends are trimmed by 5 bases and 2 bases, leaving 10 bases between them. The sequence joins TRBV7-2 to TRBJ1-3; 5 matching bases give a weak D call of TRBD1. This clonotype was obtained from a woman between 18 and 50 years old in good health. The sequencing sample was made of PBMCs. The CDR3 in this case is CASSQRGPGNTIYF. The DNA sequence is as follows: TGTGCCAGCAGCCAACGGGGACCTGGAAACACCATATATTTT.